Described below is a single T cell receptor beta chain sequence and its context. Its antigen is not known. Clones were sequenced by immunoSEQ multiplex PCR, and TCRdb holds only the in-frame ones, with some missing. The sample has 95,000 to 150,000 clones, less than 95% seen once. This entry is derived from a study of T cell responses to AZD1222 COVID-19 vaccine. In the study overall: Whether given at about 4 or about 12 weeks, second doses were pooled.

The study, taken as a whole, reports: Samples come after the peak T cell response, not at day 14. Donors were chiefly white British, with a greater number of females, and clonal diversity was perhaps underestimated. Spike as a whole was targeted by vaccine-associated CD4 TCRs, dominant at 160-218 and 743-854.

This TCR was recovered from an adult in good health. This sample comprised peripheral blood, obtained on day 0 of AZD1222 vaccination.

The CDR3 is CASSLGSPRTGGELFF. The CDR3 nucleotides are TGTGCCAGCAGCTTAGGGTCCCCTAGAACCGGCGGGGAGCTGTTTTTT. The J gene is TRBJ2-2, the V gene TRBV11-2; D remains ambiguous. This CDR3 spans 16 amino acids. Germline V gene lookup returns CDR1 SGHAT and CDR2 FQNNGV. Trimming left V 1 base short and J 7 bases short, with 16 bases between. Using reference TRBV11-2 and TRBJ2-2 for the parts outside the CDR3, the full variable domain is EAGVAQSPRYKIIEKRQSVAFWCNPISGHATLYWYQQILGQGPKLLIQFQNNGVVDDSQLPKDRFSAERLKGVDSTLKIQPAKLEDSAVYLCASSLGSPRTGGELFFGEGSRLTVL.